The next 10 T cell receptor beta chains were all read from a single sample in a study of neoadjuvant anti-PD-1 for oral cavity cancer. Libraries were prepared by immunoSEQ multiplex PCR; TCRdb keeps only in-frame clonotypes and omits some of them. In the table there are around 13,000 clones, about 62% of which are singletons. Sample: PBMCs, taken before nivolumab (anti-PD-1) treatment. These receptors were taken from a person between 40 and 79 years old with oral cavity squamous cell carcinoma.

CDR3: CSVGGTVMNTEAFF. The CDR3 nucleotides read TGCAGCGTTGGGGGGACAGTCATGAACACTGAAGCTTTCTTT. V usage is TRBV29-1 and J usage is TRBJ1-1; 7 positions match TRBD1. Germline V CDR1 and CDR2: SQVTM, ANQGSEA. The CDR3 is made up of 14 amino acids. Losses at the gene ends were 4 bases for V and 0 bases for J; bases not matched to a gene: 5. Full variable domain (rest looked up from reference TRBV29-1 and TRBJ1-1): SAVISQKPSRDICQRGTSLTIQCQVDSQVTMMFWYRQQPGQSLTLIATANQGSEATYESGFVIDKFPISRPNLTFSTLTVSNMSPEDSSIYLCSVGGTVMNTEAFFGQGTRLTVV.

Points on this clone: Sequence at one end of the junction differs from germline and may be a read error. The chain uses TRBV4-2 and TRBJ1-1, with D possibly matching TRBD1 (6 bases). CDR1 is LGHNA and CDR2 is YNFKEQ in the germline V gene. This CDR3 has 14 amino acids. This chain's CDR3 is CASRQEGSDREAFF. CDR3 nucleotides: TGTGCCAGCAGACAAGAGGGGAGCGACAGGGAAGCTTTCTTT.

This clone was counted once. The chain combines TRBV11-2 with TRBJ1-2; possibly TRBD1 for D (5 bases). The CDR3 length is 13 residues. The germline V gene encodes CDR1 SGHAT and CDR2 FQNNGV. Trimming cost V 1 base and J 4 bases, with 7 bases left between them. CDR3 nucleotides: TGTGCCAGCAGCTTAGGACAGTCCTATGGCTACACCTTC. Protein product: CASSLGQSYGYTF.

This chain links TRBV28 with TRBJ2-4; 7 nucleotides line up with TRBD1. Germline V gene data show CDR1 as MDHEN and CDR2 as SYDVKM. This CDR3 spans 14 amino acids. V lost 6 bases, J lost 6 bases, and 8 bases stayed unmatched. CDR3 residues: CASRQDRVRNIQYF. CDR3 nucleotide sequence: TGTGCCAGCAGACAAGACAGGGTTAGAAACATTCAGTACTTC.

The V and J genes are TRBV5-1 and TRBJ1-2; D perhaps matches TRBD1 (5 bases). The V gene lost 0 bases and the J gene lost 5 bases, with 11 bases spanning the gap. This CDR3 contains 14 residues. Per the germline V gene, CDR1 is SGHRS and CDR2 is YFSETQ. This CDR3 reads CASSLEQAPYGYTF. For the CDR3, the DNA is TGCGCCAGCAGCTTGGAACAGGCCCCGTATGGCTACACCTTC.

V gene TRBV28 combines with J gene TRBJ1-6, with D perhaps matching TRBD1 (6 bases). Germline CDR1 and CDR2: MDHEN and SYDVKM. This CDR3 is built from 14 residues. V dropped 5 bases and J dropped 10 bases, with 15 bases sitting between them. CDR3 sequence: CASSRNRDTSPLHF. CDR3 coding DNA: TGTGCCAGCAGTCGTAATCGGGACACATCACCCCTCCACTTT.

The chain uses TRBV19 and TRBJ2-5, with D possibly matching TRBD2 (5 bases). The V gene lost 3 bases and the J gene lost 5 bases, with 13 bases spanning the gap. CDR1 is LNHDA and CDR2 is SQIVND in the germline V gene (reference sequence). The CDR3 has 14 residues. The CDR3: CASSMLGVGETQYF. The DNA of the CDR3 is TGTGCCAGTAGTATGCTCGGGGTGGGGGAGACCCAGTACTTC.

The rearrangement joins TRBV28 to TRBJ1-5; no reliable D call. The CDR3 length is 18 residues. Germline values: CDR1 MDHEN, CDR2 SYDVKM. Trimming shortened V by 5 bases and J by 1 base, and 21 bases separated the two germline ends. The CDR3 is CASSLPFGVSASNQPQHF. Here the CDR3 DNA reads TGTGCCAGCAGTCTTCCATTTGGGGTGAGTGCGAGCAATCAGCCCCAGCATTTT.

The chain recombines TRBV5-5 with TRBJ2-2; maybe TRBD2 (5 bases). CDR3 size: 13 residues. Looked up from germline, CDR1 is SGHKS and CDR2 is YYEKEE (reference sequence). V was cut by 0 bases and J by 5 bases, with 5 bases left in between. The CDR3 reads CASSLGGTGELFF. The CDR3 DNA follows: TGTGCCAGCAGCTTGGGCGGGACCGGGGAGCTGTTTTTT.

Only a few counts were recorded for this clone. The CDR3 spells CASSPTPLSGGVAGELFF. The CDR3 nucleotides read TGTGCCAGCAGCCCCACCCCACTGAGCGGGGGCGTCGCCGGGGAGCTGTTTTTT. V gene TRBV4-2 combines with J gene TRBJ2-2; 8 nucleotides match TRBD2. CDR1 is LGHNA, CDR2 YNFKEQ, per germline. The CDR3 consists of 18 residues. With V trimmed by 4 bases and J by 6 bases, 16 bases remained unmatched.